The 25 T cell receptor beta chains given below trace back to one sample, sequenced in a study of blood T cell repertoires in COVID-19. Method: immunoSEQ multiplex PCR; TCRdb's copy keeps in-frame clones and lacks some. The table includes about 190,000 clones, about 88% detected once. Input material: peripheral blood. These TCRs come from a woman between 40 and 55 years old who had recovered from COVID-19.

The genes are TRBV11-2 and TRBJ1-2; D remains unclear. Germline values: CDR1 SGHAT, CDR2 FQNNGV. This CDR3 is 16 amino acids long. The V gene lost 5 bases and the J gene lost 3 bases, with 19 bases spanning the gap. In DNA, the CDR3 is TGTGCCAGCAGCCCAGCGAGTCCCCAGCGTCACTATGGCTACACCTTC. It yields the protein CASSPASPQRHYGYTF.

The chain joins TRBV29-1 to TRBJ1-1, with D hard to call. Germline CDR1 SQVTM, CDR2 ANQGSEA. Trimming removed 4 bases at V and 0 bases at J, with 9 bases between. There are 13 residues in the CDR3. CDR3 amino acids: CSVGRVLNTEAFF. DNA of the CDR3: TGCAGCGTTGGGAGGGTCCTGAACACTGAAGCTTTCTTT.

The chain carries TRBV4-3 and TRBJ2-7; 7 bases match TRBD1. Germline CDR1 and CDR2: LGHNA and YSLEER. Germline trimming cut 0 bases from V and 2 bases from J; bases unmatched to any gene: 4. This CDR3 is 15 amino acids long. CDR3 region: CASSQDRGRTYEQYF. The CDR3 region has the DNA TGCGCCAGCAGCCAAGACAGGGGGAGAACCTACGAGCAGTACTTC.

As to this clone: This sample includes further DNA sequences coding for the same CDR3. The chain combines TRBV6-5 with TRBJ2-7; TRBD1 aligns across 9 bases. Trimming at V came to 6 bases and at J to 4 bases, leaving 7 bases not matched to a gene. Germline V gives CDR1 MNHEY, CDR2 SVGAGI. The CDR3 spans 14 residues. The CDR3 loop is CASSPGQGKYEQYF. CDR3 nucleotide sequence: TGTGCCAGCAGCCCAGGACAGGGGAAATACGAGCAGTACTTC.

V is TRBV7-2 and J is TRBJ1-1; 9 bases are a match to TRBD1. CDR3 length equals 15 residues. Unmatched junction bases numbered 8, after V lost 6 bases and J lost 3 bases. CDR1 SGHTA and CDR2 FQGNSA come from the germline V gene. This CDR3 is CASSPPGQGDTEAFF. As DNA, the CDR3 is TGTGCCAGCAGTCCCCCGGGACAGGGAGACACTGAAGCTTTCTTT. Supplemented by reference TRBV7-2 and TRBJ1-1, the full variable domain reads GAGVSQSPSNKVTEKGKDVELRCDPISGHTALYWYRQSLGQGLEFLIYFQGNSAPDKSGLPSDRFSAERTGGSVSTLTIQRTQQEDSAVYLCASSPPGQGDTEAFFGQGTRLTVV.

DNA for the CDR3: TGTGCCAGTAACCGACAGGGTCGTGACTATGGCTACACCTTC. Translated, it gives CASNRQGRDYGYTF. The chain joins TRBV19 to TRBJ1-2, with TRBD1 identical over 7 bases. This CDR3 has 14 residues. Germline CDR1 reads LNHDA; CDR2 reads SQIVND (reference sequence). The V and J ends lost 7 bases and 3 bases, in that order; junction bases with no gene match: 8.

The genes are TRBV3-1 (or the pseudogene TRBV3-2) and TRBJ2-1; 7 bases fit TRBD2. V lost 1 base and J lost 8; bases outside the gene matches: 11. From germline, CDR1 is LGHDT and CDR2 YNNKEL (reference sequence). This CDR3 contains 16 residues. The CDR3 region is CASSQVPAGVRDEQFF. The CDR3 DNA reads TGTGCCAGCAGCCAAGTCCCTGCGGGGGTCAGGGATGAGCAGTTCTTC.

The chain couples TRBV7-7 to TRBJ2-2, with 7 nucleotides matching TRBD2. J was trimmed by 1 base and V by 1 base; bases with no gene match: 3. The CDR3 sequence is 16 residues long. The germline V gene encodes CDR1 SSHAT and CDR2 FNYEAQ (reference sequence). The CDR3 sequence is CASSLEERGNTGELFF. CDR3 nucleotide sequence: TGTGCCAGCAGCTTAGAGGAGCGGGGGAACACCGGGGAGCTGTTTTTT.

The chain employs TRBV5-4 and TRBJ2-1, with 9 positions matching TRBD2. Germline lookup yields CDR1 SGHNT and CDR2 YYREEE (reference sequence). CDR3 length: 16 amino acids. The junction had 3 bases not matched to a gene; V was cut back by 1 base and J by 1 base. The CDR3 bases are TGTGCCAGCAGCTTGCGTCTAGCGGGATCCTACAATGAGCAGTTCTTC. It yields the protein CASSLRLAGSYNEQFF.

This clone was found once. V usage is TRBV19 and J usage is TRBJ1-5; TRBD1 matches 7 bases. The CDR3 has 13 residues. V lost 7 bases and J lost 4; bases outside the gene matches: 4. CDR1 LNHDA and CDR2 SQIVND come from the germline V gene (reference sequence). The CDR3 is CASTGTVNQPQHF. As DNA, the CDR3 is TGTGCCAGTACTGGGACAGTTAATCAGCCCCAGCATTTT.

The chain has TRBV27 and TRBJ2-3; 15 bases are shared with TRBD2. This CDR3 is 18 amino acids long. Trimming took 7 bases from V and 1 from J; bases not matched to a gene: 9. Per the germline V gene, CDR1 is MNHEY and CDR2 is SMNVEV (reference sequence). CDR3 sequence (DNA): TGTGCCAGCACCCCGGGACTAGCGGGAGGCCGGGGCACAGATACGCAGTATTTT. This encodes CASTPGLAGGRGTDTQYF.

In its sample, this clone was seen a few times. The chain recombines TRBV6-5 with TRBJ1-2; TRBD1 matches at 7 bases. The CDR3 runs to 14 residues. The J segment lost 6 bases and the V segment lost 8 bases, leaving 12 bases of the junction unmatched. Germline-derived CDR1 and CDR2 are MNHEY and SVGAGI. The CDR3 nucleotides are TGTGCCAGCCGTATCACCGGGACAGCTGATGGCTACACCTTC. Its translation: CASRITGTADGYTF.

The V call is TRBV5-1, the J call TRBJ2-3, with D possibly TRBD1 on 5 matching bases. This CDR3 region has 16 residues. V lost 0 bases, J lost 1 base, and 12 bases lay in between. Germline V gives CDR1 SGHRS, CDR2 YFSETQ. The CDR3 here is CASSLGGEPGTDTQYF. Written as DNA, the CDR3 is TGCGCCAGCAGCTTGGGGGGCGAACCGGGCACAGATACGCAGTATTTT.

The genes are TRBV18 and TRBJ2-3; weak D call: TRBD1 (5 bases). V lost 3 bases and J 6 bases, leaving 13 bases between the germline ends. CDR3 size: 14 residues. CDR1 and CDR2 (germline): KGHSH, LQKENI. CDR3 sequence reads: CASSPVRVGDTQYF. The DNA for the CDR3 is TGTGCCAGCTCACCGGTCAGGGTGGGTGATACGCAGTATTTT.

The genes are TRBV28 and TRBJ1-5; TRBD1 is a possible D gene (5 bases). V was trimmed by 6 bases and J by 9 bases, leaving 27 bases between them. Germline V gives CDR1 MDHEN, CDR2 SYDVKM. CDR3 length: 17 amino acids. For the CDR3, the DNA is TGTGCCAGCAGACCCCCCCGAACGGGAGGGACGGTACCGCCCCAGCATTTT. This translates into CASRPPRTGGTVPPQHF.

V gene TRBV9 combines with J gene TRBJ2-5; maybe TRBD1 (5 bases). Trimming left V 4 bases short and J 5 bases short, with 12 bases between. Germline assignment: CDR1 SGDLS and CDR2 YYNGEE. The length of the CDR3 is 13 residues. The CDR3 protein is CASSSGRAETQYF. CDR3 in DNA: TGTGCCAGCAGCTCCGGCAGGGCCGAGACCCAGTACTTC.

The chain has TRBV5-1 and TRBJ2-7; TRBD2 matches at 13 bases. This CDR3 has 13 residues. J gave up 7 bases and V 4 bases, and 2 bases lay outside the gene matches. The V gene's germline CDR1 is SGHRS and CDR2 YFSETQ. DNA of the CDR3: TGCGCCAGCAGCCAGGGACTAGCGGGAGAGCAGTACTTC. This encodes CASSQGLAGEQYF.

This clone was observed once. The rearrangement links TRBV19 to TRBJ2-1, with unresolved D. This CDR3 contains 12 residues. Per the germline V gene, CDR1 is LNHDA and CDR2 is SQIVND (reference sequence). V lost 7 bases, J lost 5 bases, and 9 bases lay in between. The chain's CDR3 is CASISYHNEQFF. The CDR3 DNA reads TGTGCCAGTATTAGCTACCACAATGAGCAGTTCTTC.

This rearrangement joins TRBV2 to TRBJ2-7; 10 positions agree with TRBD2. CDR3 length: 14 amino acids. J gave up 2 bases and V 8 bases, and 6 bases lay outside the gene matches. Germline V gives CDR1 SNHLY, CDR2 FYNNEI. This CDR3 reads CASLSGRAPYEQYF. CDR3 bases: TGTGCCAGCCTCAGCGGGAGGGCCCCCTACGAGCAGTACTTC.

The V gene is TRBV2, the J gene TRBJ2-5; a weak D match, TRBD2 (6 bases). CDR1 is SNHLY and CDR2 is FYNNEI in the germline V gene. V gave up 4 bases and J gave up 4 bases, with 16 bases separating them. There are 15 residues in the CDR3. The CDR3 DNA follows: TGTGCCAGCAGTGCTTTCGGGAGAGTGGGAGAGACCCAGTACTTC. Translated: CASSAFGRVGETQYF.

CDR3 bases: TGTGCCTGGCGAGAGACAGGTCGCTTTCCCGCTGAAGCTTTCTTT. Translating gives CAWRETGRFPAEAFF. This chain joins TRBV30 and TRBJ1-1; TRBD1 might be the D (6 bases). Germline CDR1 and CDR2: GTSNPN and SVGIG (reference sequence). The V gene lost 5 bases and the J gene lost 6 bases, with 22 bases spanning the gap. The CDR3 length is 15 residues.

The chain combines TRBV9 with TRBJ2-1; D is perhaps TRBD2 (5 bases). V lost 0 bases, J lost 2 bases, and 12 bases lay in between. The germline V gene has CDR1 SGDLS and CDR2 YYNGEE. This CDR3 region has 16 residues. The DNA for the CDR3 is TGTGCCAGCAGCGTAGGCGGGCATAGAACCTACAATGAGCAGTTCTTC. Amino acid sequence: CASSVGGHRTYNEQFF.

The count of this clone is one. V and J are TRBV5-1 and TRBJ2-1; 9 bases line up with TRBD2. With 0 bases clipped from V and 8 bases from J, the junction kept 3 bases outside the gene matches. The germline V gene encodes CDR1 SGHRS and CDR2 YFSETQ. The CDR3 totals 14 residues. This CDR3 reads CASSLGTSADEQFF. Here the CDR3 DNA reads TGCGCCAGCAGCTTGGGGACTAGCGCGGATGAGCAGTTCTTC. The full variable domain, rest sourced from reference TRBV5-1 and TRBJ2-1, is KAGVTQTPRYLIKTRGQQVTLSCSPISGHRSVSWYQQTPGQGLQFLFEYFSETQRNKGNFPGRFSGRQFSNSRSEMNVSTLELGDSALYLCASSLGTSADEQFFGPGTRLTVL.

The chain recombines TRBV29-1 with TRBJ1-6; D not certain. The V gene lost 5 bases and the J gene lost 7 bases, with 9 bases spanning the gap. The CDR3 spans 12 residues. Germline-derived CDR1 and CDR2 are SQVTM and ANQGSEA. In nucleotides, the CDR3 is TGCAGCGTTAGCGAGGCGAATTCACCCCTCCACTTT. The encoded protein is CSVSEANSPLHF.

The chain is built from TRBV10-3 and TRBJ2-3, with 7 bases aligning to TRBD1. The V segment lost 2 bases and the J segment 5 bases; nucleotides outside the gene matches: 7. From germline, CDR1 is ENHRY and CDR2 SYGVKD. The CDR3 has 15 amino acids. The CDR3 DNA follows: TGTGCCATCAGTGAGAGTAGGCAGGGGGAAGATACGCAGTATTTT. Residues: CAISESRQGEDTQYF.